Following are 6 T cell receptor beta chains from one sample sequenced in a study of T-cell reconstitution after alpha-beta-depleted transplantation in children. The TCRbeta library incorporated unique molecular identifiers. TCRdb re-called the PCR reads through MiXCR, storing one row per CDR3 protein. The data show more than 550,000 distinct CDR3 sequences, roughly a tenth seen once. The sample consisted of PBMCs from the stem cell graft donor, taken from the stem cell graft. These receptors all come from a human donor who donated a stem cell graft to a child with acute myeloid leukemia.

This clonotype was picked up a small number of times. The chain joins TRBV27 to TRBJ2-7, with a possible D match to TRBD1 (5 bases). The ends were cut back, 4 bases at V and 3 bases at J, with 19 bases in the middle. The CDR3 has 16 amino acids. Germline values: CDR1 MNHEY, CDR2 SMNVEV (reference sequence). Here the CDR3 reads CASSSALQGPFYEQYF. The CDR3 DNA reads TGTGCCAGCAGTTCCGCCTTGCAGGGCCCATTCTACGAGCAGTACTTC.

This clonotype has a count of ten or more. This sequence joins TRBV20-1 and TRBJ2-1, with D tentatively TRBD1 (5 bases). Germline V gene sequence: CDR1 DFQATT, CDR2 SNEGSKA (reference sequence). This CDR3 comprises 12 residues. V gave up 1 base and J gave up 9 bases, with 10 bases separating them. The CDR3 DNA follows: TGCAGTGCTAGAGGGACATCCCTTGAGCAGTTCTTC. Residues: CSARGTSLEQFF.

The chain employs TRBV7-2 and TRBJ2-5; 9 positions agree with TRBD2. Germline V gives CDR1 SGHTA, CDR2 FQGNSA. The CDR3 totals 16 residues. V lost 1 base to trimming and J lost 4 bases; unmatched junction nucleotides: 7. This CDR3 is CASSLDGGRVGETQYF. Here the CDR3 DNA reads TGTGCCAGCAGCTTAGATGGCGGGAGGGTTGGAGAGACCCAGTACTTC.

This clonotype was seen a few times. The chain has TRBV20-1 and TRBJ2-7, with D unclear. Germline-derived CDR1 and CDR2 are DFQATT and SNEGSKA (reference sequence). With 6 bases removed from V and 7 bases from J, the gap between germline ends came to 25 bases. The CDR3 is made up of 15 amino acids. CDR3 in DNA: TGCAGTGCCGTAGCCCTGCGCGCGATCCTCGGGGAGCAGTACTTC. This codes for CSAVALRAILGEQYF.

This CDR3 is CSARRGLAGGSFTDTQYF. The CDR3 DNA reads as TGCAGTGCTAGACGAGGACTAGCGGGAGGGTCCTTCACAGATACGCAGTATTTT. V gene TRBV20-1 combines with J gene TRBJ2-3; TRBD2 matches at 15 bases. With V trimmed by 2 bases and J by 2 bases, 8 bases remained unmatched. This CDR3 is built from 18 residues. The germline CDR1 and CDR2 sequences are DFQATT and SNEGSKA (reference sequence).

The chain joins TRBV5-1 to TRBJ2-5; 8 bases line up with TRBD2. The V and J ends lost 7 bases and 2 bases, in that order; junction bases with no gene match: 7. CDR3 length: 14 residues. Germline V gene sequence: CDR1 SGHRS, CDR2 YFSETQ. The CDR3 is CASSTGGGQETQYF. In DNA, the CDR3 is TGCGCCAGCTCCACAGGCGGGGGGCAAGAGACCCAGTACTTC.